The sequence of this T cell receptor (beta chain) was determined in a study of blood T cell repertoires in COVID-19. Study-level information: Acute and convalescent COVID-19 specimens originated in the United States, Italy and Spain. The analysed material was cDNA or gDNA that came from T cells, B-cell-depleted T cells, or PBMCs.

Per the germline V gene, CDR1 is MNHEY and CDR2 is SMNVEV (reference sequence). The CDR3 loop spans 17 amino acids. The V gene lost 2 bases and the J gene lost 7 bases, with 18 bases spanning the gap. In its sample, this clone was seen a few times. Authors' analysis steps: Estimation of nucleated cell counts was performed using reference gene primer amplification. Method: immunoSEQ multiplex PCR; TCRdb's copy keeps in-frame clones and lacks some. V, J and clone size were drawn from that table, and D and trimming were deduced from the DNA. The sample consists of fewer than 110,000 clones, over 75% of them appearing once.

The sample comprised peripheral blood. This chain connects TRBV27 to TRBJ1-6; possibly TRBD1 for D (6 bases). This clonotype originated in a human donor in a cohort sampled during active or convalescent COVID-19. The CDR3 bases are TGTGCCAGCAGTTTACGCCCACAGGGAGTCGCAAATTCACCCCTCCACTTT. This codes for CASSLRPQGVANSPLHF.